These T cell receptor beta chains were read from a single sample in a study of T cell responses to AZD1222 COVID-19 vaccine. The protocol was immunoSEQ multiplex PCR, while the TCRdb copy is restricted to in-frame clones and leaves out a portion. The data contain 98,000 or so clones, about 89% of them singletons. This specimen consisted of peripheral blood, obtained on day 0 of AZD1222 vaccination. The receptors shown here come from an adult in good health. Both conserved end residues are part of each CDR3. D genes are given only for firm matches. Not every row has a clone size; where given, it reads once, few, many or a size class.

d_gene	abundance	j_gene	v_gene	CDR3nt	CDR3aa
TRBD1	-	TRBJ1-6	TRBV27	TGTGCCAGCACCTTATCGGGACAGATTCTCGCTTCACCCCTCCACTTT	CASTLSGQILASPLHF
-	-	TRBJ2-4	TRBV1	TGCACCAGCAGCCAAGATCAGGGGAACAGGGGGCAGGACAAAAACATTCAGTACTTC	CTSSQDQGNRGQDKNIQYF
-	-	TRBJ1-1	TRBV7-8	TGTGCCAGCAGCTTGGGGGGCGGGCTGAACACTGAAGCTTTCTTT	CASSLGGGLNTEAFF
TRBD1	-	TRBJ2-7	TRBV5-6	TGTGCCAGCAGCTTGGTCACAGGGGGCAAAGGGGACTACGGAGAGCAGTACTTC	CASSLVTGGKGDYGEQYF
TRBD2	-	TRBJ2-7	TRBV7-3	TGTGCCAGCAGCTTGGTTCCGGGGGGCTACGAGCAGTACTTC	CASSLVPGGYEQYF
-	-	TRBJ1-2	TRBV9	TGTGCCAGCAGCGCCGGGGGTGGCTACACCTTC	CASSAGGGYTF
-	-	TRBJ1-1	TRBV6-4	TGTGCCAGCAGTGCGGGAGTAGAGAACACTGAAGCTTTCTTT	CASSAGVENTEAFF
-	-	TRBJ1-5	TRBV12-3/TRBV12-4	TGTGCCAGCAGTTTAGTAGGGCAGCCCCAGCATTTT	CASSLVGQPQHF
-	once	TRBJ1-3	TRBV27	TGTGCCAGCAGTCCATCGGGAGGGCCTAGCTCTGGAAACACCATATATTTT	CASSPSGGPSSGNTIYF
TRBD2	-	TRBJ2-3	TRBV6-1	TGTGCCAGCAGTGCACTAGCGGGGGGGCGACAAGGCACAGATACGCAGTATTTT	CASSALAGGRQGTDTQYF
-	-	TRBJ2-5	TRBV3-1/TRBV3-2	TGTGCCAGCAGCCAAGATGCCGTGGGGTGGGGACCCCAGTACTTC	CASSQDAVGWGPQYF
-	-	TRBJ1-1	TRBV19	TGTGCCACCGGCCGGGATATGAACACTGAAGCTTTCTTT	CATGRDMNTEAFF
-	-	TRBJ2-1	TRBV5-6	TGTGCCAGCAGCTTGGGGGGGTACAATGAGCAGTTCTTC	CASSLGGYNEQFF
TRBD1	once	TRBJ1-2	TRBV7-3	TGTGCCAGCAGCTTAGGACAGGAGTATGGCTACACCTTC	CASSLGQEYGYTF
-	-	TRBJ2-2	TRBV10-3	TGTGCCATCAGGTTGACGGAGAACACCGGGGAGCTGTTTTTT	CAIRLTENTGELFF
TRBD2	-	TRBJ2-5	TRBV5-1	TGCGCCAGCAGCTGGACTAGCGGGTTAGAGACCCAGTACTTC	CASSWTSGLETQYF
-	few	TRBJ2-7	TRBV5-5	TGTGCCAGCGCCCTGGGTAGGGTCTCTACCTACGAGCAGTACTTC	CASALGRVSTYEQYF
TRBD1	-	TRBJ2-3	TRBV5-1	TGCGCCAGCAGCAGGGACAGGGGCACAGATACGCAGTATTTT	CASSRDRGTDTQYF
-	once	TRBJ2-2	TRBV24-1	TGTGCCACCTACCGCTGGGGGGGCCACGGATGTAGCCGGGAGCTGTTTTTT	CATYRWGGHGCSRELFF
-	-	TRBJ1-5	TRBV4-2	TGTGCCAGCAGCCCAGGGGAATATAGCAATCAGCCCCAGCATTTT	CASSPGEYSNQPQHF
-	-	TRBJ1-2	TRBV12-3/TRBV12-4	TGTGCCAGCAGTTCACAGATTAACTATGGCTACACCTTC	CASSSQINYGYTF
-	-	TRBJ2-1	TRBV6-5	TGTGCCAGCAGGCCGGCAGGAATCACCAATGAGCAGTTCTTC	CASRPAGITNEQFF
-	-	TRBJ2-1	TRBV11-1	TGTGCCAGCAGCTCGGCCAGGAATGAGCAGTTCTTC	CASSSARNEQFF
TRBD1	-	TRBJ2-5	TRBV7-2	TGTGCCAGCAGCTATCAGGGGGCGAGGGAGACCCAGTACTTC	CASSYQGARETQYF
TRBD1	-	TRBJ1-4	TRBV3-1/TRBV3-2	TGTGCCAGCAGCCGAGACAGGGGGGGAGAAAAACTGTTTTTT	CASSRDRGGEKLFF
-	-	TRBJ1-4	TRBV6-5	TGTGCCAGCACCTGGAGTAGGGAGAAGGGCGAAAAACTGTTTTTT	CASTWSREKGEKLFF
-	medium-sized	TRBJ1-1	TRBV9	TGTGCCAGCAGCGTAGGTACAGGGAGTAACACTGAAGCTTTCTTT	CASSVGTGSNTEAFF
-	-	TRBJ2-3	TRBV7-3	TGTGCCAGCAGCTTACAAGTGGGGAGCCCGGATACGCAGTATTTT	CASSLQVGSPDTQYF
TRBD1	-	TRBJ1-5	TRBV6-1	TGTGCCAGCAGTGAAGGCGGGACAGTATATCAGCCCCAGCATTTT	CASSEGGTVYQPQHF